This T cell receptor beta chain was documented in a study of cytomegalovirus exposure and HLA in healthy donors. This PCR relied on a set of 60 Vbeta primers and 13 Jbeta primers. Produced via immunoSEQ multiplex PCR; TCRdb's table is partial and in-frame only. This table has roughly 99,000 clones, around four fifths appearing once. Trimming shortened V by 3 bases and J by 6 bases, and 18 bases separated the two germline ends. Germline values: CDR1 MDHEN, CDR2 SYDVKM. The CDR3 loop spans 15 amino acids. Sequenced: PBMCs. This chain uses TRBV28 with TRBJ2-7; D perhaps matches TRBD2 (5 bases). The sequence was obtained from a man aged 25 to 40 in good health and CMV-seronegative. CDR3 coding DNA: TGTGCCAGCAGTTTCCGCAGACTCGGGATTCGCGAGCAGTACTTC. Amino acids: CASSFRRLGIREQYF.